This TCR beta chain is from a study of Graves' ophthalmopathy and Graves' hyperthyroidism. This clonotype came up many times. TCR beta CDR3 regions were amplified from RNA transcripts. Second-round multiplex PCR came after a first-round RT-PCR that employed HTBI primers. TCRdb re-analysed the multiplex PCR reads in MiXCR, keeping a single row per CDR3 protein. The sample holds roughly 160,000 distinct CDR3 sequences, about 40% seen once. Germline assignment: CDR1 LNHDA and CDR2 SQIVND (reference sequence). Trimming at V came to 6 bases and at J to 4 bases, leaving 10 bases not matched to a gene. The CDR3 contains 16 residues.

The clonotype comes from a woman in her 40s with Graves' ophthalmopathy. Sequenced sample: peripheral blood. This sequence joins TRBV19 and TRBJ2-3, with 10 bases that match TRBD1. In DNA form, the CDR3 reads TGTGCCAGTAGAAGGGGAGACAGGGGGCGCGCAGATACGCAGTATTTT. Residues: CASRRGDRGRADTQYF. The full variable domain, in which reference TRBV19 and TRBJ2-3 provide the parts outside the CDR3, is DGGITQSPKYLFRKEGQNVTLSCEQNLNHDAMYWYRQDPGQGLRLIYYSQIVNDFQKGDIAEGYSVSREKKESFPLTVTSAQKNPTAFYLCASRRGDRGRADTQYFGPGTRLTVL.